This T cell receptor (beta chain) was sequenced during a study of T cell repertoires in cytomegalovirus infection. General observations from the study: Predominance within the ex vivo response was attributable to HLA-C-restricted CMV-specific TCR beta clonotypes.

This CDR3 has 15 residues. Trimming took off 1 base at V and 4 bases at J, with 13 bases between the two ends. Germline CDR1 and CDR2: SGHTA and FQGNSA. TCRdb ran MiXCR on the reads and lists one entry per CDR3 protein. The sample lists some 100,000 distinct CDR3 sequences, less than 25% occurring once. This clonotype was counted many times. What it binds is unknown. The sequence was collected from a human donor in good health (CMV status not recorded). Some clones in this sample may be carry-over from other donors' samples. V usage is TRBV7-2 and J usage is TRBJ1-2; D remains ambiguous. The sample was CD8+ T cells from PBMCs. Written as DNA, the CDR3 is TGTGCCAGCAGCTTAGTTCTGGGTGCTGCCTATGGCTACACCTTC. Translation gives CASSLVLGAAYGYTF.